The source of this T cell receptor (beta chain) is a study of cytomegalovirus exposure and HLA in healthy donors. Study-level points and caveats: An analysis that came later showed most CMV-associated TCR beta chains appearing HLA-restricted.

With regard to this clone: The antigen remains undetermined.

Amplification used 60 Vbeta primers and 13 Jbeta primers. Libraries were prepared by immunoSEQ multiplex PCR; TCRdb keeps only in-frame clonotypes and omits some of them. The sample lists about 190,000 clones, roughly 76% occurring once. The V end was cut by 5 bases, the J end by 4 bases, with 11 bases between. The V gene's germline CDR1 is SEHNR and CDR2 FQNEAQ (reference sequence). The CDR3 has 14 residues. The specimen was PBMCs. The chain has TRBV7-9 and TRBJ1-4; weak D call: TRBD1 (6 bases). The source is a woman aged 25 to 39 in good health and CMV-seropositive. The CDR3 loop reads CASSAQGYNEKLFF. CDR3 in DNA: TGTGCCAGCAGCGCCCAGGGGTATAATGAAAAACTGTTTTTT.